This T cell receptor (beta chain) comes out of a study of T cells in Graves' hyperthyroidism and ophthalmopathy. A few counts support this clonotype. The CDR3 regions of TCR beta were amplified from RNA transcripts. First-round RT-PCR targeting the TCR CDR3 was performed with the HTBI primer set. Each CDR3 protein is one row after TCRdb ran MiXCR on the multiplex PCR reads. The table shows some 350,000 distinct CDR3 sequences, with 12% to 15% occurring only once. From germline, CDR1 is LGHDT and CDR2 YNNKEL (reference sequence). This CDR3 region has 17 residues. V was pared by 1 base and J by 5 bases, with 8 bases of the junction left unmatched.

The TCR comes from a woman aged 60-70 years with Graves' ophthalmopathy. The genes are TRBV3-1 and TRBJ2-3; 11 bases agree with TRBD2. Sequencing was carried out using blood. This chain's CDR3 is CASSQVVLAGGRDTQYF. The CDR3 DNA reads as TGTGCCAGCAGCCAAGTCGTCCTAGCGGGAGGACGAGATACGCAGTATTTT.